These 7 T cell receptor beta chains were sequenced from one sample in a study of persistence of HIV-infected CD4 T cells. The stimulus was lysate of CMV-infected fibroblasts, around 11 ug/mL. CD40L-negative CD69-negative CD45RO-high memory CD4+ T cells were sorted as populations depleted of antigen-responding cells. The antigens for these receptors are not known. The libraries were made with immunoSEQ version 4 in survey mode. The assay was immunoSEQ multiplex PCR, and TCRdb's table has in-frame clones only and misses some. The sample has roughly 28,000 clones, around 80% seen once. Here the sequenced sample was CD4+ T cells sorted from PBMCs after approximately 19-hour stimulation, taken from a patient who received antiretroviral therapy. The receptors come from an adult woman with HIV who was CMV-seropositive.

The chain joins TRBV13 to TRBJ2-7, with D possibly being TRBD1 or TRBD2 (5 bases each). Trimming cost V 5 bases and J 0 bases, with 14 bases left between them. The CDR3 loop spans 15 amino acids. Germline V gene sequence: CDR1 PRHDT, CDR2 FYEKMQ (reference sequence). This CDR3 reads CASSPRGLSSYEQYF. CDR3 in DNA: TGTGCCAGCAGCCCCCGGGGCCTAAGCTCCTACGAGCAGTACTTC. Combining the CDR3 with reference TRBV13 and TRBJ2-7 gives the whole variable domain AAGVIQSPRHLIKEKRETATLKCYPIPRHDTVYWYQQGPGQDPQFLISFYEKMQSDKGSIPDRFSAQQFSDYHSELNMSSLELGDSALYFCASSPRGLSSYEQYFGPGTRLTVT.

This chain connects TRBV19 to TRBJ1-1; 9 bases are shared with TRBD1. There are 16 residues in the CDR3. Germline V gene sequence: CDR1 LNHDA, CDR2 SQIVND (reference sequence). Unmatched junction bases numbered 10, after V lost 3 bases and J lost 5 bases. CDR3: CASSIKGQGGGTEAFF. CDR3 coding DNA: TGTGCCAGTAGTATTAAGGGACAGGGCGGGGGAACTGAAGCTTTCTTT.

The J gene is TRBJ2-1, the V gene TRBV2, with 8 bases aligning to TRBD1. Germline-derived CDR1 and CDR2 are SNHLY and FYNNEI. J gave up 3 bases and V 5 bases, and 3 bases lay outside the gene matches. The CDR3 runs 14 residues. The CDR3 DNA is TGTGCCAGCAGTCGGGACAGGAACTACAATGAGCAGTTCTTC. Residues: CASSRDRNYNEQFF.

The CDR3 region is CASSGDSYFNTEAFF. CDR3 sequence (DNA): TGTGCCAGCAGTGGGGACAGTTATTTCAACACTGAAGCTTTCTTT. This chain connects TRBV28 to TRBJ1-1, with TRBD1 identical over 7 bases. The CDR3 is made up of 15 amino acids. CDR1 and CDR2 (germline): MDHEN, SYDVKM. J gave up 2 bases and V 5 bases, and 8 bases lay outside the gene matches.

The chain recombines TRBV28 with TRBJ1-5; possible D gene TRBD1, 5 bases. Germline V CDR1 and CDR2: MDHEN, SYDVKM. This CDR3 is 16 amino acids long. The V gene lost 1 base and the J gene lost 0 bases, with 10 bases spanning the gap. CDR3 loop: CASSLLWGDSNQPQHF. For the CDR3, the DNA is TGTGCCAGCAGTTTATTGTGGGGGGATAGCAATCAGCCCCAGCATTTT. The entire variable domain, with the rest obtained from reference TRBV28 and TRBJ1-5, is as follows: DVKVTQSSRYLVKRTGEKVFLECVQDMDHENMFWYRQDPGLGLRLIYFSYDVKMKEKGDIPEGYSVSREKKERFSLILESASTNQTSMYLCASSLLWGDSNQPQHFGDGTRLSIL.

The chain employs TRBV7-8 and TRBJ2-7; D call uncertain. The CDR3 extends over 13 amino acids. With 6 bases removed from V and 4 bases from J, the gap between germline ends came to 13 bases. Germline V gene data show CDR1 as SGHVS and CDR2 as FQNEAQ. The CDR3 sequence: CASSSLLGYEQYV. The CDR3 DNA sequence: TGTGCCAGCAGTTCCCTCTTAGGATACGAGCAGTACGTC.

The rearrangement uses TRBV2 and TRBJ2-1; D is possibly TRBD2 (6 bases). This CDR3 spans 13 amino acids. Per germline, CDR1 SNHLY and CDR2 FYNNEI. Trimming left V 8 bases short and J 1 base short, with 9 bases between. As DNA, the CDR3 is TGTGCCAGCGGGGAGGAGTCCTACAATGAGCAGTTCTTC. Translating gives CASGEESYNEQFF. The full variable domain, rest sourced from reference TRBV2 and TRBJ2-1, is EPEVTQTPSHQVTQMGQEVILRCVPISNHLYFYWYRQILGQKVEFLVSFYNNEISEKSEIFDDQFSVERPDGSNFTLKIRSTKLEDSAMYFCASGEESYNEQFFGPGTRLTVL.